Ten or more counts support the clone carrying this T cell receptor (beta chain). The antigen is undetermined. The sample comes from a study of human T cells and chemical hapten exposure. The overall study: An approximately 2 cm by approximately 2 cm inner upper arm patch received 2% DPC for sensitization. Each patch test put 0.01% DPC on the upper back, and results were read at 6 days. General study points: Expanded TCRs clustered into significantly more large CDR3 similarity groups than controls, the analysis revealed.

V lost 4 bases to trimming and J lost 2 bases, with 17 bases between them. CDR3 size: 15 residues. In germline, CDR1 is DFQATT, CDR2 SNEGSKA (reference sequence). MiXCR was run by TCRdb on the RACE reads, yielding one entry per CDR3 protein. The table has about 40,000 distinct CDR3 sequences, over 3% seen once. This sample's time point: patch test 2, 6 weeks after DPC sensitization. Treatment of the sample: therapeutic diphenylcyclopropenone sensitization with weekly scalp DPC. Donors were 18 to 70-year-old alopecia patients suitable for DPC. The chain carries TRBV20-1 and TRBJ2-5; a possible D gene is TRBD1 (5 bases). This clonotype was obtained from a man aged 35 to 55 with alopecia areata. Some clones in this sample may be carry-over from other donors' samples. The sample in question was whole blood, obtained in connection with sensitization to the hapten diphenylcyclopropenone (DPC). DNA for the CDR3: TGCAGTGCTATTGGGTGGGGCGGCCAGCAAGAGACCCAGTACTTC. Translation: CSAIGWGGQQETQYF.